These 4 T cell receptor beta chains were all obtained from the same sample, sequenced in a study of CD8 T cells in ankylosing spondylitis. One entry per CDR3 protein, called by TCRdb with MiXCR from the 5' RACE reads. Of 200,000 to 300,000 distinct CDR3 sequences in the sample, 8% to 11% are singletons; the top ten hold around 3%. The specimen was blood, either unsorted or a sorted T cell fraction (not recorded which). These TCRs come from a male donor with ankylosing spondylitis or in good health (not recorded which).

This clonotype showed up many times. The CDR3 DNA follows: TGTGCCAGCAGTCCTTACAGGGACACCGGGGAGCTGTTTTTT. Translating gives CASSPYRDTGELFF. The chain couples TRBV12-3 or TRBV12-4 to TRBJ2-2, with D perhaps matching TRBD1 (6 bases). The CDR3 contains 14 residues. The germline V and J ends were trimmed by 5 bases and 3 bases, with 10 bases remaining between them.

There are many counts of this clonotype. The chain couples TRBV21-1 to TRBJ1-4; the table's D call TRBD1 went unverified against the DNA. TRBV21-1 constitutes a pseudogene. The CDR3 covers 18 residues. The CDR3 bases are TGTGCCAGCAGCAAACTTACCCTCAGGACGCCCACTAATGAAAAACTGTTTTTT. Amino acids: CASSKLTLRTPTNEKLFF.

This clonotype showed up many times. V gene TRBV10-3 combines with J gene TRBJ2-2; D call uncertain. This CDR3 region has 15 residues. Germline V CDR1 and CDR2: ENHRY, SYGVKD. The V end lost 0 bases, the J end lost 1 base, and 6 bases lay between the germline ends. The CDR3 DNA reads as TGTGCCATCAGTGAGTCTACGGGGAACACCGGGGAGCTGTTTTTT. This codes for CAISESTGNTGELFF.

The chain combines TRBV30 with TRBJ1-5; TRBD1 is a possible D gene (5 bases). V lost 2 bases and J 2 bases, leaving 10 bases between the germline ends. The length of the CDR3 is 14 residues. Germline assignment: CDR1 GTSNPN and CDR2 SVGIG (reference sequence). The CDR3 is CAWSQGFGNQPQHF. The CDR3 DNA follows: TGTGCCTGGAGTCAGGGATTTGGCAATCAGCCCCAGCATTTT.